This TCR beta chain derives from a study of T-cell memory formation after mild COVID-19. Study-level findings and limits: Nothing confirmed that second-wave clones peaking on day 37 were specific for SARS-CoV-2. Day 15 to 85 contracting clones showed balanced CD4/CD8; later expanders leaned CD4+. Several responding clones turned up in pre-infection memory, indicating that cross-reactive memory may have taken part.

Comment on this clonotype: Its matching antigen is unknown.

TCRdb fed the 5' RACE reads into MiXCR, producing one record per CDR3 protein. There are approximately 51,000 distinct CDR3 sequences in the sample; approximately 9.1% occur only once, and about 11% lies in the top ten. Germline CDR1 is ENHRY and CDR2 is SYGVKD. This CDR3 region has 12 residues. The germline V and J ends were trimmed by 6 bases and 7 bases, with 13 bases remaining between them. The chain combines TRBV10-3 with TRBJ2-7, with unresolved D. The clonotype comes from an adult woman who had mild COVID-19 (a few samples of this study predate the infection). Cell type and time point are not known. Sequencing was done on a sample of PBMCs or a T cell subset sorted from them (not recorded which). This CDR3 reads CAIRTRKQEQYF. The CDR3 bases are TGTGCCATCAGGACCCGAAAGCAGGAGCAGTACTTC.